This entry lists 18 T cell receptor beta chains sequenced from one sample in a study of shared clonotypes between healthy human individuals. Clones were read by immunoSEQ multiplex PCR, and TCRdb kept only the in-frame ones, dropping some. The table shows some 2.1 million clones, with roughly 93% occurring only once. Naive CD8 cells lacked CD45RO, underwent positive selection for CCR7 and left out terminally differentiated effector memory CD45RA+ cells. The sequencing input was naive CD8+ T cells from PBMCs. The source is a man aged 18 to 30 in good health. Some clones in this sample may be carry-over from other donors' samples.

This clone was observed once. V usage is TRBV2 and J usage is TRBJ1-3, with 7 bases aligning to TRBD1. Germline V lookup: CDR1 SNHLY, CDR2 FYNNEI. Trimming cost V 7 bases and J 3 bases; bases outside gene matches: 3. The CDR3 runs to 13 residues. The chain's CDR3 is CASKGTDGNTIYF. The CDR3 bases are TGTGCCAGCAAGGGGACAGATGGAAACACCATATATTTT.

The chain joins TRBV2 to TRBJ2-1, with 9 positions matching TRBD2. The CDR3 length is 14 residues. Per the germline V gene, CDR1 is SNHLY and CDR2 is FYNNEI. V was pared by 10 bases and J by 8 bases, with 12 bases of the junction left unmatched. CDR3 in DNA: TGTGCCATCCAACTGGCGGGAGGGCCCTATGAGCAGTTCTTC. Amino acid sequence: CAIQLAGGPYEQFF.

About this clone: Other DNA sequences in this sample translate to the same CDR3. The chain links TRBV29-1 to TRBJ2-7, with 7 bases matching TRBD1. The CDR3 length is 13 residues. CDR1 is SQVTM and CDR2 is ANQGSEA in the germline V gene. Trimming cost V 6 bases and J 0 bases; bases outside gene matches: 5. The CDR3 region has the DNA TGCAGCGTAAGACAGGGCCTCTCCTACGAGCAGTACTTC. The encoded protein is CSVRQGLSYEQYF.

The chain has TRBV5-1 and TRBJ2-7; 12 bases agree with TRBD2. V was pared by 4 bases and J by 3 bases, with 8 bases of the junction left unmatched. CDR3 length: 16 residues. The germline V gene encodes CDR1 SGHRS and CDR2 YFSETQ. CDR3 in DNA: TGCGCCAGCAGCCCGACTAGCGGGGGTACTTTCTACGAGCAGTACTTC. Encoded protein: CASSPTSGGTFYEQYF.

The chain combines TRBV28 with TRBJ2-3, with TRBD2 as a possible D gene (6 bases). The CDR3 extends over 16 amino acids. CDR1 is MDHEN, CDR2 SYDVKM, per germline. V dropped 2 bases and J dropped 2 bases, with 14 bases sitting between them. CDR3 coding DNA: TGTGCCAGCAGTTTAAGGGGACTCCATTACACAGATACGCAGTATTTT. It is translated as CASSLRGLHYTDTQYF.

J is TRBJ1-3 and V is TRBV5-1; D not certain. Germline CDR1 and CDR2: SGHRS and YFSETQ. This CDR3 has 16 residues. Trimming took off 4 bases at V and 4 bases at J, with 18 bases between the two ends. Written as DNA, the CDR3 is TGCGCCAGCAGCCCTGGACTTGGGTCGCAAGGAAACACCATATATTTT. Residues: CASSPGLGSQGNTIYF.

This chain joins TRBV14 and TRBJ1-1; 7 positions match TRBD1. The germline V gene has CDR1 SGHDN and CDR2 FVKESK. CDR3 length: 15 amino acids. The V and J ends lost 0 bases and 1 base, in that order; junction bases with no gene match: 2. The CDR3: CASSQDRDRNTEAFF. CDR3 DNA sequence: TGTGCCAGCAGCCAAGATCGGGACAGGAACACTGAAGCTTTCTTT.

The table lists this clone with a count of one. This chain joins TRBV19 and TRBJ1-2, with 9 bases that match TRBD1. Germline trimming cut 8 bases from V and 4 bases from J; bases unmatched to any gene: 8. Germline values: CDR1 LNHDA, CDR2 SQIVND (reference sequence). This CDR3 contains 14 residues. CDR3 protein: CASGVRTGVYGYTF. The CDR3, as DNA: TGTGCCAGTGGGGTCCGGACAGGGGTCTATGGCTACACCTTC.

The CDR3 protein is CASSFGRGSEQYF. In DNA, the CDR3 is TGTGCCAGCAGTTTTGGCAGGGGTTCGGAGCAGTACTTC. This chain joins TRBV27 and TRBJ2-7, with D tentatively TRBD1 (6 bases). V was trimmed by 3 bases and J by 7 bases, leaving 13 bases between them. This CDR3 region has 13 residues. Looked up from germline, CDR1 is MNHEY and CDR2 is SMNVEV (reference sequence).

The rearrangement joins TRBV27 to TRBJ2-7; 9 bases map to TRBD1. After removal of 2 bases from V and 6 bases from J, the junction contained 11 bases not matched to a gene. The V gene's germline CDR1 is MNHEY and CDR2 SMNVEV (reference sequence). The CDR3 runs to 16 residues. DNA for the CDR3: TGTGCCAGCAGTTTAGGCCCGGGACAGGGAGCCGGCGAGCAGTACTTC. Its translation: CASSLGPGQGAGEQYF.

The rearrangement links TRBV7-3 to TRBJ1-2, with D possibly matching TRBD1 (6 bases). V was cut by 7 bases and J by 4 bases, with 13 bases left in between. This CDR3 has 13 amino acids. Germline CDR1 reads SGHTA; CDR2 reads FQGTGA. The CDR3 DNA reads as TGTGCCAGCAACGGGGGCGCGATCTATGGCTACACCTTC. Protein product: CASNGGAIYGYTF. Based on the CDR3 plus reference TRBV7-3 and TRBJ1-2, the full variable domain is GAGVSQTPSNKVTEKGKYVELRCDPISGHTALYWYRQSLGQGPEFLIYFQGTGAADDSGLPNDRFFAVRPEGSVSTLKIQRTERGDSAVYLCASNGGAIYGYTFGSGTRLTVV.

The chain recombines TRBV15 with TRBJ2-7, with 9 positions matching TRBD2. The V segment lost 0 bases and the J segment 0 bases; nucleotides outside the gene matches: 6. Germline lookup yields CDR1 LNHNV and CDR2 YYDKDF (reference sequence). CDR3 length: 17 amino acids. This CDR3 is CATSRDRGGRASYEQYF. The CDR3 DNA follows: TGTGCCACCAGCAGAGATAGGGGCGGGAGGGCCTCCTACGAGCAGTACTTC.

The chain uses TRBV7-9 and TRBJ2-7; possibly TRBD1 for D (6 bases). The CDR3 covers 13 residues. Trimming took 3 bases from V and 5 from J, leaving 11 bases between them. Germline V gene sequence: CDR1 SEHNR, CDR2 FQNEAQ (reference sequence). CDR3 protein: CASSFTRQDEQYF. For the CDR3, the DNA is TGTGCCAGCAGCTTCACGAGACAGGACGAGCAGTACTTC. The variable domain in full, completed from reference TRBV7-9 and TRBJ2-7, reads DTGVSQNPRHKITKRGQNVTFRCDPISEHNRLYWYRQTLGQGPEFLTYFQNEAQLEKSRLLSDRFSAERPKGSFSTLEIQRTEQGDSAMYLCASSFTRQDEQYFGPGTRLTVT.

The V call is TRBV7-2, the J call TRBJ2-2; 9 nucleotides line up with TRBD2. The CDR3 has 18 amino acids. Unmatched junction bases numbered 18, after V lost 8 bases and J lost 5 bases. Per germline, CDR1 SGHTA and CDR2 FQGNSA. The CDR3 protein is CASAPKGVAGVWTGELFF. The CDR3 nucleotides are TGTGCCAGCGCTCCGAAGGGGGTAGCGGGAGTCTGGACCGGGGAGCTGTTTTTT.

The chain uses TRBV27 and TRBJ2-1; D unresolved. V was cut by 8 bases and J by 6 bases, with 17 bases left in between. The CDR3 spans 14 residues. The germline CDR1 and CDR2 sequences are MNHEY and SMNVEV (reference sequence). The DNA of the CDR3 is TGTGCCAGCGCATATAGTAGTCCCTTCAATGAGCAGTTCTTC. It codes for CASAYSSPFNEQFF.

A remark on this clone: Other DNA sequences in the sample encode the same CDR3. The chain is built from TRBV7-9 and TRBJ2-7; 7 bases line up with TRBD2. The length of the CDR3 is 12 residues. Losses at the gene ends were 5 bases for V and 2 bases for J; bases not matched to a gene: 0. Germline V gene data show CDR1 as SEHNR and CDR2 as FQNEAQ (reference sequence). CDR3: CASSSGTYEQYF. CDR3 DNA: TGTGCCAGCAGCAGCGGGACCTACGAGCAGTACTTC.

The J gene is TRBJ2-5, the V gene TRBV6-5, with unresolved D. With 4 bases removed from V and 2 bases from J, the gap between germline ends came to 8 bases. Germline V CDR1 and CDR2: MNHEY, SVGAGI. This CDR3 is built from 13 residues. The CDR3 DNA follows: TGTGCCAGCAGTTTATTGGGACAAGAGACCCAGTACTTC. It encodes CASSLLGQETQYF.

This chain connects TRBV6-5 to TRBJ2-5, with D possibly being TRBD2 (6 bases). The CDR3 runs to 14 residues. Trimming removed 3 bases from V and 4 bases from J, with 12 bases in between. Germline V gene lookup returns CDR1 MNHEY and CDR2 SVGAGI. CDR3 bases: TGTGCCAGCAGTTATGGTGCGGAGGGAGAGACCCAGTACTTC. Protein product: CASSYGAEGETQYF.